These T cell receptor beta chains were read from a single sample in a study of PD-1 blockade in classical Hodgkin lymphoma. Sequencing used immunoSEQ multiplex PCR; TCRdb keeps in-frame clones, though not all of them. The table records about 28,000 clones, around 77% of them present only once. Sequencing was performed on peripheral blood mononuclear cells (PBMCs), taken before the fourth cycle of nivolumab. The receptors originated from a human donor with classical Hodgkin lymphoma. The CDR3 runs from the conserved cysteine through the conserved F or W. A D gene is named only where the DNA matches it firmly. Clone size, where shown, is once, few, many, or a class for clones that have expanded.

D gene,V gene,clone size,J gene,CDR3 protein,CDR3 DNA
.,TRBV5-4,once,TRBJ1-1,CASSSGGGATEAFF,TGTGCCAGCAGCTCAGGAGGAGGGGCCACTGAAGCTTTCTTT
.,TRBV7-9,.,TRBJ1-1,CASSSRVDAEAFF,TGTGCCAGCAGCTCAAGGGTTGACGCTGAAGCTTTCTTT
.,TRBV5-1,once,TRBJ2-5,CASSSGVQETQYF,TGCGCCAGCAGCTCCGGGGTCCAAGAGACCCAGTACTTC
TRBD2,TRBV6-1,.,TRBJ2-1,CAISSGSLGKGQFF,TGTGCCATCTCTAGCGGGAGCCTTGGGAAAGGGCAGTTCTTC
TRBD1,TRBV18,.,TRBJ2-2,CASSLTGTGKTGELFF,TGTGCCAGCTCGCTTACCGGGACAGGGAAGACCGGGGAGCTGTTTTTT
TRBD2,TRBV4-1,.,TRBJ2-5,CASSQVGLAGETQYF,TGCGCCAGCAGCCAGGTGGGACTAGCGGGAGAGACCCAGTACTTC
TRBD1,TRBV12-5,.,TRBJ1-2,CASGLVGQTYGYTF,TGTGCTAGTGGTTTGGTGGGACAGACCTATGGCTACACCTTC
.,TRBV6-5,.,TRBJ1-1,CASSRYGTEAFF,TGTGCCAGCAGCCGCTATGGCACTGAAGCTTTCTTT
TRBD1,TRBV2,.,TRBJ1-1,CASSEALYRGPRMNTEAFF,TGTGCCAGCAGTGAAGCGCTTTACAGGGGGCCGAGGATGAACACTGAAGCTTTCTTT
.,TRBV10-3,.,TRBJ1-3,CATGPTSGNTIYF,TGTGCCACGGGGCCAACCTCTGGAAACACCATATATTTT
.,TRBV6-1,few,TRBJ1-3,CASSGAGRTGNTIYF,TGTGCCAGCAGTGGAGCAGGGCGGACGGGAAACACCATATATTTT
TRBD1,TRBV19,.,TRBJ2-2,CASSIGTGVAGELFF,TGTGCCAGTAGTATAGGGACAGGGGTCGCCGGGGAGCTGTTTTTT
.,TRBV21-1,once,TRBJ2-5,CASSKDHSGRTQYF,TGTGCCAGCAGCAAAGATCATAGCGGGAGGACCCAGTACTTC
.,TRBV7-6,.,TRBJ2-3,CASSPLAYDTQYF,TGTGCCAGCAGCCCCCTAGCTTACGATACGCAGTATTTT
.,TRBV7-2,.,TRBJ2-7,CASANPLGQIYEQYF,TGTGCCAGCGCCAATCCATTGGGGCAAATCTACGAGCAGTACTTC
.,TRBV6-6,few,TRBJ2-3,CASSYGTEYTQYF,TGTGCCAGCAGTTACGGAACGGAGTATACGCAGTATTTT
TRBD1,TRBV28,.,TRBJ1-2,CASSSEQGGGYTF,TGTGCCAGCAGCTCAGAGCAGGGGGGTGGCTACACCTTC
TRBD1,TRBV28,.,TRBJ2-3,CASSFMTGSTDTQYF,TGTGCCAGCAGTTTTATGACAGGGTCGACAGATACGCAGTATTTT
.,TRBV30,.,TRBJ2-4,CAWSVPGTAKNIQYF,TGTGCCTGGAGTGTACCCGGGACAGCCAAAAACATTCAGTACTTC
.,TRBV10-2,.,TRBJ1-5,CASSETAGVSPQHF,TGCGCCAGCAGTGAGACAGCAGGAGTCTCGCCCCAGCATTTT
.,TRBV15,few,TRBJ2-1,CATSRKSGQSSSYNEQFF,TGTGCCACCAGCAGAAAGAGTGGACAGTCCAGCTCCTACAATGAGCAGTTCTTC
TRBD2,TRBV5-1,.,TRBJ2-2,CASSPGGRPVTGELFF,TGCGCCAGCAGCCCCGGCGGGAGACCGGTGACCGGGGAGCTGTTTTTT
.,TRBV29-1,.,TRBJ1-1,CSVGGNMNTEAFF,TGCAGCGTGGGGGGGAATATGAACACTGAAGCTTTCTTT
.,TRBV19,.,TRBJ2-3,CASPPKLIRIVRTDTQYF,TGTGCCAGTCCCCCGAAACTAATACGGATCGTCCGCACAGATACGCAGTATTTT
TRBD2,TRBV5-5,.,TRBJ2-7,CASSWEGWGGEQYF,TGTGCCAGCAGCTGGGAGGGTTGGGGAGGCGAGCAGTACTTC
.,TRBV7-2,.,TRBJ2-7,CASSPPRGPSYEQYF,TGTGCCAGCAGCCCCCCCAGGGGTCCCTCCTACGAGCAGTACTTC
.,TRBV18,once,TRBJ2-1,CASDPGLDNEQFF,TGTGCCAGCGATCCGGGACTGGACAATGAGCAGTTCTTC
.,TRBV28,.,TRBJ1-4,CASSRAGLNPEKLFF,TGTGCCAGCAGTCGAGCAGGGTTGAATCCTGAAAAACTGTTTTTT
.,TRBV4-1,.,TRBJ2-3,CASSQDPATYTDTQYF,TGCGCCAGCAGCCAAGATCCCGCGACTTACACAGATACGCAGTATTTT
TRBD1,TRBV18,.,TRBJ1-1,CASSPPLRQGGEAFF,TGTGCCAGCTCACCACCACTGAGACAGGGGGGGGAAGCTTTCTTT
.,TRBV6-1,.,TRBJ1-5,CASSEAGNQPQHF,TGTGCCAGCAGTGAAGCGGGAAATCAGCCCCAGCATTTT
.,TRBV5-5,.,TRBJ2-1,CASSLLVYNEQFF,TGTGCCAGCAGCTTACTAGTCTACAATGAGCAGTTCTTC
TRBD2,TRBV27,once,TRBJ2-1,CASRTSGSRNEQFF,TGTGCCAGCAGGACTAGCGGGAGTCGCAATGAGCAGTTCTTC
TRBD1,TRBV19,.,TRBJ2-6,CASTRDRAGANVLTF,TGTGCCAGTACCCGGGACAGGGCTGGGGCCAACGTCCTGACTTTC
TRBD1,TRBV19,.,TRBJ1-2,CASSQDRRGGYTF,TGTGCCAGTAGCCAGGACAGGAGGGGTGGCTACACCTTC
TRBD2,TRBV7-2,few,TRBJ2-1,CASSKLAGAHNEQFF,TGTGCCAGCAGCAAACTAGCGGGAGCACACAATGAGCAGTTCTTC
.,TRBV9,.,TRBJ2-2,CASSVYGTGELFF,TGTGCCAGCAGCGTATATGGCACCGGGGAGCTGTTTTTT
.,TRBV15,medium-sized,TRBJ2-7,CATSRVGGEEQYF,TGTGCCACCAGCAGAGTAGGGGGAGAAGAGCAGTACTTC
.,TRBV19,.,TRBJ2-2,CASKFSGRGPTGELFF,TGTGCCAGTAAATTTAGTGGGAGAGGTCCCACCGGGGAGCTGTTTTTT
TRBD1,TRBV19,.,TRBJ1-5,CASSMGQGVLSNQPQHF,TGTGCCAGTAGTATGGGACAGGGGGTCTTGAGCAATCAGCCCCAGCATTTT
.,TRBV11-2,medium-sized,TRBJ2-2,CASSLTDTGELFF,TGTGCCAGCAGCTTAACGGACACCGGGGAGCTGTTTTTT
TRBD2,TRBV5-5,.,TRBJ2-7,CASSLAPASGRVSSYEQYF,TGTGCCAGCAGCTTGGCCCCGGCTAGCGGGAGGGTCAGCTCCTACGAGCAGTACTTC
.,TRBV15,.,TRBJ2-7,CATSGSRGSQVEQYF,TGTGCCACCAGCGGCTCTCGGGGGTCCCAGGTCGAGCAGTACTTC
TRBD1,TRBV15,.,TRBJ2-5,CATSRLSGTDQETQYF,TGTGCCACCAGCAGACTCTCCGGGACAGACCAAGAGACCCAGTACTTC
.,TRBV5-4,.,TRBJ2-1,CASSSPERRTYNEQFF,TGTGCCAGCAGCTCCCCTGAGCGGCGGACCTACAATGAGCAGTTCTTC
TRBD1,TRBV28,.,TRBJ1-1,CASRQGQGKAFF,TGTGCCAGCAGACAGGGACAGGGGAAAGCTTTCTTT
.,TRBV10-3,once,TRBJ2-2,CAISVLGGTTGELFF,TGTGCCATCAGTGTTCTAGGAGGGACCACCGGGGAGCTGTTTTTT
.,TRBV27,medium-sized,TRBJ2-7,CASSFLPGPYEQYF,TGTGCCAGCAGTTTTCTCCCTGGACCCTACGAGCAGTACTTC
TRBD1,TRBV19,.,TRBJ1-2,CASSMRGQGARGYTF,TGTGCCAGTAGTATGCGGGGACAGGGGGCTCGAGGCTACACCTTC
.,TRBV2,.,TRBJ1-4,CASRIQGLPNEKLFF,TGTGCCAGCAGAATTCAGGGGTTACCGAATGAAAAACTGTTTTTT